This T cell receptor (beta chain) was retrieved from a study of blood T cell repertoires in COVID-19. A note on this clone: A read error may account for a junction end that differs from germline.

The CDR3 totals 13 residues. The germline gives CDR1 SGHTA, CDR2 FQGNSA. Generated by immunoSEQ multiplex PCR, the TCRdb table keeps only in-frame clones and is missing some. The data hold about 73,000 clones, with around 83% observed a single time. The material sequenced was peripheral blood. This receptor was identified in a man aged 45 to 65 with active COVID-19. This chain uses TRBV7-2 with TRBJ2-1; D is possibly TRBD2 (6 bases). The CDR3 spells CASSNPSGGLPVF. The CDR3 DNA is TGTGCCAGCAGCAACCCGTCCGGGGGACTGCCGGTCTTC.